Only a few counts were recorded for the clone carrying this TCR beta chain. Its antigen is unidentified. This sample was included in a study of T cell responses to AZD1222 COVID-19 vaccine. General study points: Repertoires were obtained only post-peak T cell response. Compared with day 0, the breadth and depth of the Spike-specific TCR repertoire rose significantly after two doses of AZD1222. The donor cohort was predominantly white British with a female majority, and clonal diversity may have been underestimated.

Clones were read by immunoSEQ multiplex PCR, and TCRdb kept only the in-frame ones, dropping some. This sample has 100,000 to 150,000 clones, with over 90% found just once. The source is an adult in good health. Material: peripheral blood, obtained on day 0 of AZD1222 vaccination.

CDR3 coding DNA: TGTGCCAGCAGCAGGTTTACCGGGACTCCTCTGGCACCCCTCCACTTT. Protein: CASSRFTGTPLAPLHF. The rearrangement uses TRBV5-6 and TRBJ1-6; a weak D match, TRBD1 (5 bases). V dropped 4 bases and J dropped 11 bases, with 22 bases sitting between them. Germline V gene lookup returns CDR1 SGHDT and CDR2 YYEEEE. There are 16 residues in the CDR3.